This note documents a single T cell receptor beta chain sequence. The target antigen is unknown. These data originate in a study of blood T cells in healthy people across ages. Whole-study findings and limits: Measured against age, TCR beta diversity per million T cells decreased in a roughly linear manner.

The germline gives CDR1 DFQATT, CDR2 SNEGSKA (reference sequence). V was shortened by 1 base and J by 3 bases, with 19 bases between the two germline ends. The CDR3 is 16 residues long. Primers used in a second PCR of roughly 6 to 11 cycles were a sample-barcoded 5' primer and a J-beta primer mix. In TCRdb, the 5' RACE reads were re-called with MiXCR into one record per CDR3 protein. The sample includes 1.5 million to 2 million distinct CDR3 sequences, roughly two fifths of them seen just once. The rearrangement joins TRBV20-1 to TRBJ2-7; a possible D gene is TRBD2 (5 bases). Sequencing was done on a sample of blood. This clonotype was obtained from a human donor in good health. CDR3 nucleotide sequence: TGCAGTGCTAGAGGGCAGGACTCCTTCCCGTACTACGAGCAGTACTTC. Translation: CSARGQDSFPYYEQYF.